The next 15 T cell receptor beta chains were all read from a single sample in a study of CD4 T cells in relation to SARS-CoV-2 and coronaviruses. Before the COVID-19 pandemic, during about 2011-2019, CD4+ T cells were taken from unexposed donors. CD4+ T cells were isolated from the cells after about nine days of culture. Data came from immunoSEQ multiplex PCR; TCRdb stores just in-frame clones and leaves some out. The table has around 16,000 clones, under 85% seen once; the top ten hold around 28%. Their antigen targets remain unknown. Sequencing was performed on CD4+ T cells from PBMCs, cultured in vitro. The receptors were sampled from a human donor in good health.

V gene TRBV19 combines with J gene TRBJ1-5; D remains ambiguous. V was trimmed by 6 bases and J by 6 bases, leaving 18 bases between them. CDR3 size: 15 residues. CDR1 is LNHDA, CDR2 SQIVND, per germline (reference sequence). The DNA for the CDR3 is TGTGCCAGTAGGCGTGAGACACATTCCGCTCAGCCCCAGCATTTT. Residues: CASRRETHSAQPQHF.

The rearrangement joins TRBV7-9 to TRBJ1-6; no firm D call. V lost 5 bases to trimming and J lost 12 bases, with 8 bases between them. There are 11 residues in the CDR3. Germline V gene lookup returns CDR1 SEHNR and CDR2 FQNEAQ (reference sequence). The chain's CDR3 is CASSPGGPLHF. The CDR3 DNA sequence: TGTGCCAGCAGCCCTGGCGGACCCCTCCACTTT.

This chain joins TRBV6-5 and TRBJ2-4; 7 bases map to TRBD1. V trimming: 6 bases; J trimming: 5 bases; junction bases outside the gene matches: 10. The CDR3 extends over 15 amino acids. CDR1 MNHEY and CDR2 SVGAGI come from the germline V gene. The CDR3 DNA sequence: TGTGCCAGCAGAAACTCCGGGACAGCTCAAAACATTCAGTACTTC. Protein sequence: CASRNSGTAQNIQYF.

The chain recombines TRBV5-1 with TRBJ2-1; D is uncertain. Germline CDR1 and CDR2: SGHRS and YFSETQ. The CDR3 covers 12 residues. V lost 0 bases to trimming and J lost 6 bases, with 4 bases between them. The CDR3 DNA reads TGCGCCAGCAGCTTGGAGGTCAATGAGCAGTTCTTC. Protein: CASSLEVNEQFF.

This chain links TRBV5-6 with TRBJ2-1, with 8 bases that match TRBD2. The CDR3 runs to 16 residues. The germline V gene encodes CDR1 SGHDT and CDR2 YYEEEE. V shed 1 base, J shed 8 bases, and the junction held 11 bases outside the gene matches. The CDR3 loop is CASSLPASGSRDEQFF. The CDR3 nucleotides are TGTGCCAGCAGCTTGCCCGCTAGCGGGTCTCGGGATGAGCAGTTCTTC. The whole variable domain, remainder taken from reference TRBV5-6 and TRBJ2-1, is DAGVTQSPTHLIKTRGQQVTLRCSPKSGHDTVSWYQQALGQGPQFIFQYYEEEERQRGNFPDRFSGHQFPNYSSELNVNALLLGDSALYLCASSLPASGSRDEQFFGPGTRLTVL.

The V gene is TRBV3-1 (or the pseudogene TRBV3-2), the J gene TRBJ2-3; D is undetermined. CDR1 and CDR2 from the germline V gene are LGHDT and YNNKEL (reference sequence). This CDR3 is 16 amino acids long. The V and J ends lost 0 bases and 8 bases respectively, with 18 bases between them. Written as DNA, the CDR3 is TGTGCCAGCAGCCAAGATCTCGGCGACCCGACAAGTACGCAGTATTTT. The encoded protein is CASSQDLGDPTSTQYF.

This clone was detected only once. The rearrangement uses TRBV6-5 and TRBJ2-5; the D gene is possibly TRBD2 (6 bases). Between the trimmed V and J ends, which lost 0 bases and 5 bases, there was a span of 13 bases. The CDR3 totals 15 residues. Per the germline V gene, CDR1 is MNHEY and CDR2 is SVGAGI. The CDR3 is CASSYSKLASETQYF. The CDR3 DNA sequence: TGTGCCAGCAGTTACTCGAAACTAGCCAGCGAGACCCAGTACTTC.

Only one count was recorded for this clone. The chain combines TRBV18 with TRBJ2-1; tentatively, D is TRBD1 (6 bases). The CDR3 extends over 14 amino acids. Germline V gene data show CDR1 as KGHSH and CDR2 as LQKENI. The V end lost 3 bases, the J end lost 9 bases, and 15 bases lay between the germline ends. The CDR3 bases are TGTGCCAGCTCACCCGCCGACAGGTTGGGTGAGCAGTTCTTC. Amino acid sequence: CASSPADRLGEQFF.

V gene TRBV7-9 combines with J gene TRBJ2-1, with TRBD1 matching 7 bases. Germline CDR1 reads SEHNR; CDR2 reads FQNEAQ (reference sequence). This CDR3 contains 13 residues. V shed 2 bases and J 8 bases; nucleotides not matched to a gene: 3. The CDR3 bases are TGTGCCAGCAGCTTACCCGGGACAGATGAGCAGTTCTTC. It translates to CASSLPGTDEQFF.

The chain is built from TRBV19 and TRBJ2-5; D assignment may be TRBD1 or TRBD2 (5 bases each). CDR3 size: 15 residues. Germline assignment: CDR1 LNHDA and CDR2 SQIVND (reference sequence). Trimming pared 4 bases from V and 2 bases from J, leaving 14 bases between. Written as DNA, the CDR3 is TGTGCCAGTAGTAGGTCCGGGACGGGACAAGAGACCCAGTACTTC. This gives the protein CASSRSGTGQETQYF.

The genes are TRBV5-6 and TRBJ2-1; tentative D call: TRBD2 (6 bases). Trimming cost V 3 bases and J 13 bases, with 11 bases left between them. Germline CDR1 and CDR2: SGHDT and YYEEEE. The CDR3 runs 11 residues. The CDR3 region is CASSSGGFQFF. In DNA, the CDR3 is TGTGCCAGCAGCTCCGGGGGATTCCAGTTCTTC.

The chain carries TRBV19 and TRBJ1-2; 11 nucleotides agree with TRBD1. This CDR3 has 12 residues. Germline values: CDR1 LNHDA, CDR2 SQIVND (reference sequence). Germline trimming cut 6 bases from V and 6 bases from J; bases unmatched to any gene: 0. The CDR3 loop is CASRGQGDGYTF. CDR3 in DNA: TGTGCCAGTAGGGGACAGGGGGATGGCTACACCTTC.

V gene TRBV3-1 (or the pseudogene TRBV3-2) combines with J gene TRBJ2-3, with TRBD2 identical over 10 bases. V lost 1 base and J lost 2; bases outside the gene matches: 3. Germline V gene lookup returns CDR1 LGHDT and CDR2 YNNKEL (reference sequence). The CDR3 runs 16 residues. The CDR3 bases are TGTGCCAGCAGCCAAGGGACTAGCGGTAACACAGATACGCAGTATTTT. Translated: CASSQGTSGNTDTQYF.

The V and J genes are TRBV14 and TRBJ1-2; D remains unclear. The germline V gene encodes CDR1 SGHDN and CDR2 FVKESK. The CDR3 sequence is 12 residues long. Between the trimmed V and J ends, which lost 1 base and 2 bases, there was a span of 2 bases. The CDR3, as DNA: TGTGCCAGCAGCCAAGGGAACTATGGCTACACCTTC. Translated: CASSQGNYGYTF. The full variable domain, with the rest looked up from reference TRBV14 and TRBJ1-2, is EAGVTQFPSHSVIEKGQTVTLRCDPISGHDNLYWYRRVMGKEIKFLLHFVKESKQDESGMPNNRFLAERTGGTYSTLKVQPAELEDSGVYFCASSQGNYGYTFGSGTRLTVV.

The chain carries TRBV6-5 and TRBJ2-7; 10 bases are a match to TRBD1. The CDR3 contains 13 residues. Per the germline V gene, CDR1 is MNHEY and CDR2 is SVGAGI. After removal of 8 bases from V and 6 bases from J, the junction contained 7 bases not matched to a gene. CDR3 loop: CASRLTGGSEQYF. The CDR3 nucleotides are TGTGCCAGCCGCCTGACAGGGGGCAGCGAGCAGTACTTC.